This T cell receptor (beta chain) is drawn from a study of T cells after yellow fever vaccination. The V and J ends lost 1 base and 6 bases respectively, with 12 bases between them. In germline, CDR1 is LNHDA, CDR2 SQIVND (reference sequence). This CDR3 region has 14 residues. Regarding this clonotype: Its specificity is unknown.

Template switching with 5'RACE generated the TCR cDNA and added a universal primer site and UMIs. Each CDR3 protein gets one entry after TCRdb re-called the 5' RACE reads with MiXCR. The sample has around 610,000 distinct CDR3 sequences; about 14% are singletons. General study points: There was a possibility that FACS-sorted repertoires contained abundant clonotypes contaminating from the bulk population. Clones from primary vaccination mostly reappeared after the booster (over 95% CD4, around 90% CD8). The secondary response was weaker but peaked faster, day 5 versus 15.

The source is a man aged 30-40 years who received the YFV17D yellow fever vaccine. The sequencing used PBMCs, collected on the day of the yellow fever booster vaccination. This chain joins TRBV19 and TRBJ1-1; D is unclear. The CDR3 DNA reads TGTGCCAGTAGTATAGTAGTTGGTCAGTCTGAAGCTTTCTTT. Its translation is CASSIVVGQSEAFF.